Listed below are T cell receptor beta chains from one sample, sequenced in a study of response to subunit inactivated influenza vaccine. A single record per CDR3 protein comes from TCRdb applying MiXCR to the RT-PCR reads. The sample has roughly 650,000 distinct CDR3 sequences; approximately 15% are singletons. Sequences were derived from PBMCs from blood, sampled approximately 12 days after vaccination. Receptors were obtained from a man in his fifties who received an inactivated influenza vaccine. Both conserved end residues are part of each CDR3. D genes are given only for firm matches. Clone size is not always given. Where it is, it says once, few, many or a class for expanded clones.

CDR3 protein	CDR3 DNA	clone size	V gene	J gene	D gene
CASSQGVQKVGEQYF	TGCGCCAGCAGCCAAGGAGTACAGAAAGTTGGCGAGCAGTACTTC	-	TRBV4-3	TRBJ2-7	-
CASSWEHGELFF	TGTGCCAGCAGCTGGGAGCACGGGGAGCTGTTTTTT	-	TRBV7-6	TRBJ2-2	-
CAWSVTWAYEQYF	TGTGCCTGGAGTGTAACGTGGGCCTACGAGCAGTACTTC	-	TRBV30	TRBJ2-7	-
CAIRAGYGYTF	TGTGCCATCAGGGCAGGATATGGCTACACCTTC	-	TRBV10-3	TRBJ1-2	-
CPSSPLQNEQFF	TGTCCCAGCAGCCCTCTGCAGAATGAGCAGTTCTTC	-	TRBV11-2	TRBJ2-1	-
CASSEGLASTDTQYF	TGTGCCAGCTCGGAGGGACTAGCGTCCACAGATACGCAGTATTTT	few	TRBV27	TRBJ2-3	TRBD2
CSVGGTGGGRANVLTF	TGCAGCGTTGGGGGGACAGGGGGCGGTCGGGCCAACGTCCTGACTTTC	few	TRBV29-1	TRBJ2-6	TRBD1
CASSYFASGIDNEQFF	TGTGCCAGCAGTTACTTTGCTAGCGGAATCGACAATGAGCAGTTCTTC	-	TRBV6-8	TRBJ2-1	TRBD2
CAIAGTSGIEYTGELFF	TGTGCCATTGCCGGGACTAGCGGGATAGAGTACACCGGGGAGCTGTTTTTT	-	TRBV10-3	TRBJ2-2	TRBD2
CASSQDRRYEQYF	TGCGCCAGCAGCCAAGATAGGCGCTACGAGCAGTACTTC	few	TRBV4-3	TRBJ2-7	-
CASSYLRLGGTGYQNIQYF	TGTGCCAGCAGTTACCTACGGCTGGGGGGGACGGGTTACCAAAACATTCAGTACTTC	few	TRBV6-2/TRBV6-3	TRBJ2-4	TRBD2
CASSSPGDRPNYGYTF	TGTGCCAGCAGTTCCCCCGGGGACAGGCCGAACTATGGCTACACCTTC	-	TRBV28	TRBJ1-2	TRBD1
CASSVSTGGGYTGELFF	TGTGCCAGCAGCGTATCCACAGGGGGCGGATACACCGGGGAGCTGTTTTTT	few	TRBV9	TRBJ2-2	TRBD1
CAISGGTGLDEQFF	TGTGCCATCAGTGGCGGGACAGGGCTGGATGAGCAGTTCTTC	many	TRBV10-3	TRBJ2-1	TRBD1
CSAQSTNSPLHF	TGCAGTGCTCAGAGTACCAATTCACCCCTCCACTTT	few	TRBV20-1	TRBJ1-6	-
CASSLGSPGETQYF	TGTGCCAGCAGCTTAGGGTCCCCCGGAGAGACCCAGTACTTC	-	TRBV13	TRBJ2-5	-
CASSLGTGSYYEQFF	TGTGCCAGCAGCTTAGGGACAGGGAGTTATTATGAGCAGTTCTTC	-	TRBV7-9	TRBJ2-1	TRBD1
CASSQDWGSYNSPLHF	TGTGCCAGCAGCCAAGATTGGGGTTCCTATAATTCACCCCTCCACTTT	-	TRBV3-1	TRBJ1-6	-
CASSVGTGNQETQYF	TGTGCCAGCAGCGTAGGAACAGGCAACCAAGAGACCCAGTACTTC	-	TRBV9	TRBJ2-5	-
CASTPLGGPEELFF	TGTGCCAGCACCCCATTAGGGGGCCCCGAGGAGCTGTTTTTT	-	TRBV12-3/TRBV12-4	TRBJ2-2	TRBD1
CASSLLGQGGTGELFF	TGCGCCAGCAGCTTGTTGGGACAGGGGGGCACCGGGGAGCTGTTTTTT	-	TRBV5-1	TRBJ2-2	TRBD1
CASSKVGSPYSGNTIYF	TGTGCCAGCAGCAAAGTCGGCAGTCCCTACTCTGGAAACACCATATATTTT	-	TRBV21-1	TRBJ1-3	-
CSARTSSYNEQFF	TGCAGTGCTAGGACTAGCTCCTACAATGAGCAGTTCTTC	-	TRBV20-1	TRBJ2-1	-
CASTGLAGRDTQYF	TGTGCCAGCACTGGACTAGCGGGGAGGGATACGCAGTATTTT	-	TRBV2	TRBJ2-3	TRBD2
CASSVESGAGELFF	TGTGCCAGCAGCGTAGAATCAGGGGCCGGGGAGCTGTTTTTT	-	TRBV9	TRBJ2-2	-
CSARPGTSSYEQYF	TGCAGTGCTAGACCTGGGACTAGCTCCTACGAGCAGTACTTC	many	TRBV20-1	TRBJ2-7	TRBD2
CASSLERMSNIQYF	TGTGCCAGCAGCTTAGAGCGGATGAGCAACATTCAGTACTTC	-	TRBV11-2	TRBJ2-4	-
CASSKSGAAGSNYGYTF	TGCGCCAGCAGCAAAAGTGGTGCAGCAGGGTCTAACTATGGCTACACCTTC	few	TRBV5-1	TRBJ1-2	-
CSARGGQRNQPQHF	TGCAGTGCTAGAGGGGGACAACGGAATCAGCCCCAGCATTTT	-	TRBV20-1	TRBJ1-5	-
CASSSPQPGQGNEQYF	TGTGCCAGCAGTTCCCCGCAGCCCGGACAGGGTAACGAGCAGTACTTC	-	TRBV6-2/TRBV6-3	TRBJ2-7	TRBD1
CASSWTPTGELFF	TGTGCCAGCAGCTGGACACCGACCGGGGAGCTGTTTTTT	-	TRBV5-6	TRBJ2-2	-
CSARDLIHHQETQYF	TGCAGTGCTAGAGATCTAATACACCACCAAGAGACCCAGTACTTC	-	TRBV20-1	TRBJ2-5	-
CASSPHSSSYEQYF	TGCGCCAGCAGCCCCCACAGTTCCTCCTACGAGCAGTACTTC	-	TRBV5-1	TRBJ2-7	-
CASSQGRTSVSYEQYF	TGCGCCAGCAGTCAAGGGCGGACTAGCGTCTCCTACGAGCAGTACTTC	-	TRBV23-1	TRBJ2-7	TRBD2
CATSDRSGGPSEQYF	TGTGCCACCAGTGATCGTAGCGGAGGGCCCAGCGAGCAGTACTTC	few	TRBV24-1	TRBJ2-7	-
CASSLGSGLAGVYNEQFF	TGTGCCAGCAGCTTAGGCTCGGGACTAGCGGGAGTGTACAATGAGCAGTTCTTC	-	TRBV11-1	TRBJ2-1	TRBD2
CASSWSDYGYTF	TGTGCCAGCAGCTGGTCCGACTATGGCTACACCTTC	many	TRBV7-2	TRBJ1-2	-
CASSQESWLAKNIQYF	TGCGCCAGCAGCCAAGAATCCTGGCTAGCCAAAAACATTCAGTACTTC	few	TRBV4-3	TRBJ2-4	-
CASRRRQGASTDTQYF	TGTGCCAGCAGGCGCCGACAGGGAGCTAGCACAGATACGCAGTATTTT	few	TRBV6-2/TRBV6-3	TRBJ2-3	TRBD1
CASSLRDRGGTETQYF	TGTGCCAGCAGCCTCCGGGACAGGGGAGGAACAGAGACCCAGTACTTC	few	TRBV5-5	TRBJ2-5	TRBD1
CASSPLVGENSQPQHF	TGTGCCAGCAGCCCGCTAGTGGGGGAAAACAGTCAGCCCCAGCATTTT	-	TRBV7-8	TRBJ1-5	-
CASKQEGLAANEQFF	TGTGCCAGCAAGCAAGAGGGACTAGCGGCGAATGAGCAGTTCTTC	-	TRBV12-3/TRBV12-4	TRBJ2-1	TRBD2